What follows are 21 T cell receptor beta chains derived from one specimen sequenced in a study of breast tumors, draining lymph nodes, adjacent tissues. The lymph nodes were axillary draining lymph nodes from breast cancer patients. TCRdb re-called the multiplex PCR reads through MiXCR, storing one row per CDR3 protein. The table includes roughly 130,000 distinct CDR3 sequences, approximately 32% detected once. Sample: axillary lymph node tissue. These receptor sequences come from a female donor with breast cancer. Some clones in this sample may be carry-over from other donors' samples.

The chain recombines TRBV7-9 with TRBJ2-6; 7 bases map to TRBD2. The germline CDR1 and CDR2 sequences are SEHNR and FQNEAQ (reference sequence). J lost 0 bases, V lost 3 bases, and 8 bases had no gene match. The CDR3 extends over 18 amino acids. The CDR3 bases are TGTGCCAGCAGCTTGGGGGGGGTACCCCGCTCTGGGGCCAACGTCCTGACTTTC. It is translated as CASSLGGVPRSGANVLTF.

This clonotype came up many times. The rearrangement uses TRBV5-1 and TRBJ2-7; either TRBD1 or TRBD2 may supply D (5 bases each). The CDR3 totals 17 residues. V was trimmed by 2 bases and J by 2 bases, leaving 20 bases between them. The germline gives CDR1 SGHRS, CDR2 YFSETQ. The CDR3 region has the DNA TGCGCCAGCAGCTTCACCGTCGCAATGGGGGAGACCTACGAGCAGTACTTC. Translated, it gives CASSFTVAMGETYEQYF.

The table lists this clonotype with many counts. J is TRBJ1-3 and V is TRBV6-5; 8 bases fit TRBD1. After removal of 8 bases from V and 7 bases from J, the junction contained 10 bases not matched to a gene. The V gene's germline CDR1 is MNHEY and CDR2 SVGAGI. The CDR3 extends over 14 amino acids. The CDR3 region is CASRTGQERNTIYF. The CDR3 DNA reads TGTGCCAGCCGGACGGGACAGGAAAGGAACACCATATATTTT.

Many counts were recorded for this clonotype. This chain joins TRBV5-1 and TRBJ1-2, with 8 bases matching TRBD1. The J segment lost 7 bases and the V segment lost 2 bases, leaving 10 bases of the junction unmatched. From germline, CDR1 is SGHRS and CDR2 YFSETQ. The length of the CDR3 is 15 residues. DNA for the CDR3: TGCGCCAGCAGCTTCGGGGACAGGAAAGTAGGTGGCTACACCTTC. Its protein product is CASSFGDRKVGGYTF.

Many counts were recorded for this clonotype. This chain connects TRBV3-1 to TRBJ2-1; D ambiguous. The CDR3 contains 14 residues. V lost 4 bases to trimming and J lost 0 bases, with 7 bases between them. Germline CDR1 is LGHDT and CDR2 is YNNKEL (reference sequence). CDR3 sequence reads: CASSPSGSYNEQFF. For the CDR3, the DNA is TGTGCCAGCAGCCCCTCGGGCTCCTACAATGAGCAGTTCTTC.

The V and J genes are TRBV29-1 and TRBJ1-1; perhaps TRBD1 as D (6 bases). Germline CDR1 reads SQVTM; CDR2 reads ANQGSEA. The V gene lost 2 bases and the J gene lost 5 bases, with 12 bases spanning the gap. The CDR3 covers 13 residues. CDR3 bases: TGCAGCGTTGAACAGGGGATAAGGACTGAAGCTTTCTTT. Translation: CSVEQGIRTEAFF.

There are many counts of this clonotype. The genes are TRBV15 and TRBJ1-3, with 8 positions matching TRBD1. V shed 3 bases, J shed 0 bases, and the junction held 1 base outside the gene matches. The CDR3 consists of 15 residues. Germline CDR1 reads LNHNV; CDR2 reads YYDKDF (reference sequence). CDR3 amino acids: CATSRDRASGNTIYF. In nucleotides, the CDR3 is TGTGCCACCAGCAGGGACAGGGCCTCTGGAAACACCATATATTTT.

This clonotype was seen repeatedly, ten times or more. The chain is built from TRBV18 and TRBJ2-7, with TRBD1 identical over 9 bases. The CDR3 totals 15 residues. Germline trimming cut 1 base from V and 2 bases from J; bases unmatched to any gene: 3. CDR1 KGHSH and CDR2 LQKENI come from the germline V gene. The CDR3 nucleotides are TGTGCCAGCTCACCACAGGGACAGGGACCCTACGAGCAGTACTTC. Protein product: CASSPQGQGPYEQYF. Filled out from reference TRBV18 and TRBJ2-7, the complete variable domain reads NAGVMQNPRHLVRRRGQEARLRCSPMKGHSHVYWYRQLPEEGLKFMVYLQKENIIDESGMPKERFSAEFPKEGPSILRIQQVVRGDSAAYFCASSPQGQGPYEQYFGPGTRLTVT.

This clonotype was detected many times. V is TRBV20-1 and J is TRBJ2-1; no definite D call. Germline-derived CDR1 and CDR2 are DFQATT and SNEGSKA (reference sequence). The CDR3 contains 14 residues. V was shortened by 1 base and J by 2 bases, with 9 bases between the two germline ends. CDR3 loop: CSARAGSPYNEQFF. The CDR3 DNA reads TGCAGTGCTAGAGCGGGTAGTCCCTACAATGAGCAGTTCTTC.

This chain links TRBV20-1 with TRBJ1-5; TRBD1 agrees at 8 bases. CDR1 and CDR2 from the germline V gene are DFQATT and SNEGSKA (reference sequence). V gave up 6 bases and J gave up 6 bases; unmatched junction bases: 4. The CDR3 is 12 residues long. For the CDR3, the DNA is TGCAGTGCCACCGACAGGGGTCAGCCCCAGCATTTT. Its translation is CSATDRGQPQHF.

The V call is TRBV9, the J call TRBJ1-6; D uncertain. The CDR3 has 16 amino acids. The V end lost 6 bases, the J end lost 11 bases, and 24 bases lay between the germline ends. Germline-derived CDR1 and CDR2 are SGDLS and YYNGEE. The CDR3 spells CASTANLPNRDPPLHF. DNA of the CDR3: TGTGCCAGCACCGCTAACTTACCTAACCGGGATCCACCCCTCCACTTT.

This clonotype appeared a few times. The rearrangement links TRBV29-1 to TRBJ1-1, with 8 bases lining up with TRBD1. CDR3 length equals 13 residues. J gave up 2 bases and V 3 bases, and 2 bases lay outside the gene matches. Germline-derived CDR1 and CDR2 are SQVTM and ANQGSEA. CDR3 sequence reads: CSVEGQENTEAFF. CDR3 DNA sequence: TGCAGCGTTGAGGGACAGGAAAACACTGAAGCTTTCTTT.

Ten or more counts support this clonotype. This sequence joins TRBV6-5 and TRBJ2-1; TRBD2 aligns across 10 bases. Looked up from germline, CDR1 is MNHEY and CDR2 is SVGAGI. After removal of 0 bases from V and 5 bases from J, the junction contained 4 bases not matched to a gene. The CDR3 is 16 amino acids. In DNA form, the CDR3 reads TGTGCCAGCAGTTACTCAGCGGGGGGGGACCACAATGAGCAGTTCTTC. This codes for CASSYSAGGDHNEQFF.

This clonotype was counted a few times. The rearrangement joins TRBV6-6 to TRBJ1-1, with D perhaps TRBD1 (5 bases). Between the trimmed V and J ends, which lost 6 bases and 1 base, there was a span of 9 bases. The CDR3 contains 13 residues. Germline V gives CDR1 MNHNY, CDR2 SVGAGI (reference sequence). The chain's CDR3 is CASRGVGNTEAFF. The CDR3 nucleotides read TGTGCCAGCAGGGGGGTGGGGAACACTGAAGCTTTCTTT.

This clonotype was counted ten times or more. The chain is built from TRBV6-6 and TRBJ2-3; 10 bases agree with TRBD2. Germline-derived CDR1 and CDR2 are MNHNY and SVGAGI (reference sequence). This CDR3 has 14 amino acids. V was pared by 6 bases and J by 4 bases, with 4 bases of the junction left unmatched. This CDR3 reads CASRLAGASDTQYF. The CDR3 DNA reads as TGTGCCAGCAGGCTAGCGGGGGCTTCAGATACGCAGTATTTT.

This clonotype came up many times. This chain connects TRBV4-3 to TRBJ2-3; D is tentatively TRBD1 or TRBD2 (5 bases each). The CDR3 runs to 15 residues. Per the germline V gene, CDR1 is LGHNA and CDR2 is YSLEER. V was clipped by 2 bases and J by 1 base, with 10 bases between them. The CDR3 sequence is CASSQSLGGTDTQYF. The CDR3 nucleotides read TGCGCCAGCAGCCAATCATTGGGGGGCACAGATACGCAGTATTTT.

This chain uses TRBV18 with TRBJ2-3; the match to TRBD2 covers 16 bases. This CDR3 has 18 residues. Germline lookup yields CDR1 KGHSH and CDR2 LQKENI. V shed 0 bases and J 2 bases; nucleotides not matched to a gene: 2. In DNA, the CDR3 is TGTGCCAGCTCACCACCGGGACTAGCGGGGGGGCACACAGATACGCAGTATTTT. Protein sequence: CASSPPGLAGGHTDTQYF.

In its sample, this clonotype was seen a few times. The rearrangement joins TRBV25-1 to TRBJ1-1; no clear D gene. From germline, CDR1 is MGHDK and CDR2 SYGVNS. This CDR3 spans 15 amino acids. V gave up 1 base and J gave up 8 bases, with 17 bases separating them. CDR3 loop: CASSELGSGREEAFF. The CDR3 nucleotides read TGTGCCAGCAGTGAATTAGGTTCGGGCCGGGAAGAAGCTTTCTTT.

With regard to this clonotype: This may come from a read error, since a much larger clone is one base off. The V gene is TRBV6-5, the J gene TRBJ1-5; D possibly corresponds to TRBD1 (5 bases). This CDR3 is built from 12 residues. V lost 5 bases and J 6 bases, leaving 8 bases between the germline ends. Germline-derived CDR1 and CDR2 are MNHEY and SVGAGI. The CDR3 region is CASSLRGQPQHF. CDR3 bases: TGTGCCAGCAGTCTAAGGGGTCAGCCCCAGCATTTT.

This clonotype was recorded at least ten times. This chain joins TRBV6-5 and TRBJ1-2; no firm D call. Germline CDR1 is MNHEY and CDR2 is SVGAGI. CDR3 size: 15 residues. V was clipped by 2 bases and J by 4 bases, with 14 bases between them. DNA for the CDR3: TGTGCCAGCAGTTACAATGCCGCGGACGGCTATGGCTACACCTTC. It translates to CASSYNAADGYGYTF.

This clonotype was picked up many times. The junction differs from germline at one of its ends, possibly a read error. Here the CDR3 reads CASRNAGELFF. As DNA, the CDR3 is TGTGCCAGCAGGAACGCCGGGGAGCTGTTTTTT. This chain joins TRBV27 and TRBJ2-2; D unclear. This CDR3 has 11 amino acids. Germline values: CDR1 MNHEY, CDR2 SMNVEV (reference sequence).